The 21 T cell receptor beta chains below were found in one sample sequenced in a study of vaccination effects on CD4 cells after COVID-19. These receptors' targets are unknown. Between days 9 and 10 of culture, CD4+ T cells were separated out. TCRdb keeps only in-frame clones here, not all; method: immunoSEQ multiplex PCR. The sample has roughly 68,000 clones, approximately 78% seen once. The sequences come from CD4+ T cells from PBMCs cultured without peptide, collected before COVID-19 vaccination. These receptors were collected from a human donor who had a prior SARS-CoV-2 infection.

The chain combines TRBV19 with TRBJ2-5; unclear D gene. This CDR3 comprises 14 residues. V shed 7 bases and J shed 7 bases, with 19 bases lying between them. Germline CDR1 is LNHDA and CDR2 is SQIVND (reference sequence). The chain's CDR3 is CASTPFGGLGTQYF. The CDR3 bases are TGTGCCAGTACTCCTTTTGGTGGTTTGGGGACCCAGTACTTC.

The chain has TRBV25-1 and TRBJ2-6; 7 nucleotides agree with TRBD1. Trimming removed 4 bases from V and 0 bases from J; junction bases left unmatched: 6. The germline V gene encodes CDR1 MGHDK and CDR2 SYGVNS. This CDR3 has 17 amino acids. For the CDR3, the DNA is TGTGCCAGCAGTGTGGGGGACAGTTACTCTGGGGCCAACGTCCTGACTTTC. Its protein is CASSVGDSYSGANVLTF.

This clone was recorded once. This chain links TRBV27 with TRBJ1-1; a possible D gene is TRBD1 (6 bases). V lost 8 bases to trimming and J lost 1 base, with 20 bases between them. The CDR3 sequence is 16 residues long. Germline V lookup: CDR1 MNHEY, CDR2 SMNVEV (reference sequence). CDR3 nucleotide sequence: TGTGCCAGCCCCGGATTGAGGGGGGCGAGGAACACTGAAGCTTTCTTT. Amino acid sequence: CASPGLRGARNTEAFF.

This chain links TRBV11-3 with TRBJ2-1; 7 positions agree with TRBD2. The ends lost 3 bases at V and 2 bases at J; junction bases unmatched: 1. The CDR3 runs to 14 residues. Germline lookup yields CDR1 SGHNT and CDR2 YENEEA. CDR3 nucleotide sequence: TGTGCCAGCAGCTTCGCGGGGGCCTACAATGAGCAGTTCTTC. As protein: CASSFAGAYNEQFF.

The chain is built from TRBV7-8 and TRBJ2-7; 7 nucleotides line up with TRBD2. The germline V gene encodes CDR1 SGHVS and CDR2 FQNEAQ. V lost 1 base to trimming and J lost 3 bases; unmatched junction nucleotides: 6. The CDR3 has 15 amino acids. DNA of the CDR3: TGTGCCAGCAGCTTAGTTACTAGCGAATACTACGAGCAGTACTTC. The encoded protein is CASSLVTSEYYEQYF.

The chain uses TRBV3-1 (or the pseudogene TRBV3-2) and TRBJ1-1; D is uncertain. CDR3 size: 12 residues. Germline V lookup: CDR1 LGHDT, CDR2 YNNKEL (reference sequence). Deletions cut 0 bases from V and 7 bases from J, with 6 bases between. CDR3 in amino acids: CASSQDRNEAFF. The CDR3 DNA sequence: TGTGCCAGCAGCCAAGATAGGAATGAAGCTTTCTTT.

J is TRBJ2-1 and V is TRBV7-6; 7 bases map to TRBD1. This CDR3 has 19 amino acids. In germline, CDR1 is SGHVS, CDR2 FNYEAQ. V lost 0 bases and J lost 6; bases outside the gene matches: 17. CDR3 loop: CASSLALRRGGALSNEQFF. CDR3 nucleotides: TGTGCCAGCAGCTTAGCCCTGAGGAGAGGGGGCGCGCTCTCCAATGAGCAGTTCTTC.

The rearrangement links TRBV10-3 to TRBJ1-1; the D is unclear. Germline V gene lookup returns CDR1 ENHRY and CDR2 SYGVKD. The CDR3 sequence is 13 residues long. V gave up 3 bases and J gave up 10 bases, with 15 bases separating them. Here the CDR3 reads CAISDFDILGAFF. In DNA form, the CDR3 reads TGTGCCATCAGTGATTTTGATATTTTGGGAGCTTTCTTT.

In its sample, this clone was seen a few times. An end of the junction does not agree with germline; a read error may underlie this. This sequence joins TRBV20-1 and TRBJ2-7; the match to TRBD1 covers 9 bases. From germline, CDR1 is DFQATT and CDR2 SNEGSKA (reference sequence). This CDR3 comprises 11 residues. The CDR3 DNA is TGCAGTGCTAGCGCCGGGACAGGGAACGACTTC. Translated: CSASAGTGNDF.

The chain recombines TRBV18 with TRBJ2-1; tentatively, D is TRBD1 or TRBD2 (5 bases each). Trimming took 2 bases from V and 7 from J, leaving 15 bases between them. CDR3 length: 15 amino acids. Germline loops: CDR1 KGHSH, CDR2 LQKENI. The CDR3 bases are TGTGCCAGCTCACCATTGAGGGTCAGGGCAAATGAGCAGTTCTTC. This gives the protein CASSPLRVRANEQFF.

This clone was seen a handful of times. The gene calls are TRBV4-1 and TRBJ1-6, with 8 bases identical to TRBD1. V lost 4 bases, J lost 5 bases, and 10 bases stayed unmatched. The CDR3 has 17 residues. Per the germline V gene, CDR1 is MGHRA and CDR2 is YSYEKL. The CDR3, as DNA: TGCGCCAGCAGCCGCCCCAGGGGGACAGGTGATAATTCACCCCTCCACTTT. This gives the protein CASSRPRGTGDNSPLHF.

The DNA of the CDR3 is TGTGCCAGCAGCCAAAAACAGGGGGACACTGAAGCTTTCTTT. This gives the protein CASSQKQGDTEAFF. This sequence joins TRBV7-2 and TRBJ1-1; 8 nucleotides line up with TRBD1. The germline gives CDR1 SGHTA, CDR2 FQGNSA. This CDR3 is 14 amino acids long. Trimming cost V 5 bases and J 3 bases; bases outside gene matches: 5. The entire variable domain, with the rest obtained from reference TRBV7-2 and TRBJ1-1, is as follows: GAGVSQSPSNKVTEKGKDVELRCDPISGHTALYWYRQSLGQGLEFLIYFQGNSAPDKSGLPSDRFSAERTGGSVSTLTIQRTQQEDSAVYLCASSQKQGDTEAFFGQGTRLTVV.

The chain is built from TRBV24-1 and TRBJ2-5; D gene ambiguous. CDR3 length: 12 residues. Trimming shortened V by 4 bases and J by 5 bases, and 7 bases separated the two germline ends. Germline V gene sequence: CDR1 KGHDR, CDR2 SFDVKD. CDR3 sequence (DNA): TGTGCCACCAGTGACCGTCACGAGACCCAGTACTTC. This encodes CATSDRHETQYF.

CDR3 DNA: TGTGCTAGTGGTTTGGTCAACGGAGAGACCCAGTACTTC. This translates into CASGLVNGETQYF. The V call is TRBV12-5, the J call TRBJ2-5, with D unclear. From germline, CDR1 is LGHNT and CDR2 FRNRAP. The ends were cut back, 0 bases at V and 4 bases at J, with 6 bases in the middle. The CDR3 length is 13 residues.

This rearrangement joins TRBV12-3 or TRBV12-4 to TRBJ1-2; 8 nucleotides align to TRBD1. With V trimmed by 4 bases and J by 5 bases, 3 bases remained unmatched. This CDR3 contains 13 residues. Here the CDR3 reads CASSWTGLYGYTF. CDR3 DNA: TGTGCCAGCAGTTGGACAGGGTTATATGGCTACACCTTC.

This clone was seen a single time. The chain is built from TRBV4-3 and TRBJ1-3; D call uncertain. The CDR3 sequence is 16 residues long. Germline V CDR1 and CDR2: LGHNA, YSLEER. V lost 0 bases to trimming and J lost 4 bases, with 13 bases between them. The CDR3, as DNA: TGCGCCAGCAGCCAAGAGGTGGCGGGCGGGGGAAACACCATATATTTT. Translation gives CASSQEVAGGGNTIYF.

This chain joins TRBV7-2 and TRBJ1-4, with TRBD1 matching over 10 bases. This CDR3 region has 17 residues. V trimming: 5 bases; J trimming: 3 bases; junction bases outside the gene matches: 9. The germline V gene has CDR1 SGHTA and CDR2 FQGNSA. Written as DNA, the CDR3 is TGTGCCAGCAGCCCCGGGACAGGGGTCAATCCTAATGAAAAACTGTTTTTT. It encodes CASSPGTGVNPNEKLFF.

V gene TRBV11-2 combines with J gene TRBJ1-6; D gene uncertain. Germline V CDR1 and CDR2: SGHAT, FQNNGV. V gave up 4 bases and J gave up 7 bases, with 14 bases separating them. CDR3 length equals 15 residues. The CDR3 sequence is CASSSRTRGNSPLHF. The DNA for the CDR3 is TGTGCCAGCAGCTCTCGGACCAGAGGGAATTCACCCCTCCACTTT.

The rearrangement uses TRBV2 and TRBJ2-7; D remains ambiguous. This CDR3 spans 13 amino acids. Trimming stripped 4 bases from V and 4 bases from J, with 11 bases between. CDR1 is SNHLY and CDR2 is FYNNEI in the germline V gene. The CDR3 loop is CASSGPSIYEQYF. The CDR3 DNA reads as TGTGCCAGCAGTGGACCGAGTATATACGAGCAGTACTTC.

This rearrangement joins TRBV7-9 to TRBJ1-6, with 8 nucleotides matching TRBD1. The CDR3 is 15 amino acids. V was clipped by 1 base and J by 7 bases; unmatched bases: 3. Germline V gene sequence: CDR1 SEHNR, CDR2 FQNEAQ (reference sequence). The CDR3 reads CASSLGTGLNSPLHF. CDR3 DNA sequence: TGTGCCAGCAGCTTAGGGACAGGGCTAAATTCACCCCTCCACTTT.

The J gene is TRBJ1-3, the V gene TRBV6-6; D gene ambiguous. CDR1 MNHNY and CDR2 SVGAGI come from the germline V gene (reference sequence). With 6 bases removed from V and 7 bases from J, the gap between germline ends came to 10 bases. This CDR3 is 12 amino acids long. The CDR3 region has the DNA TGTGCCAGCAGCAACAAAGCGAACACCATATATTTT. Residues: CASSNKANTIYF.